This T cell receptor (beta chain) was identified in a study of control samples from healthy donors and cancer patients. Trimming removed 4 bases from V and 2 bases from J, with 10 bases in between. The CDR3 runs 14 residues. In germline, CDR1 is MGHDK, CDR2 SYGVNS. Sequenced by immunoSEQ multiplex PCR; TCRdb stores in-frame clones only, minus some. Counted here are about 52,000 clones, 90% to 95% occurring once; the ten biggest clones make up approximately 2.2%. This clone was picked up one time. The V gene is TRBV25-1, the J gene TRBJ2-3; D possibly corresponds to TRBD2 (6 bases). The source of this sequence is a man younger than 40 in good health. Sample: blood. The CDR3 reads CASSVRDFTDTQYF. In DNA, the CDR3 is TGTGCCAGCAGTGTACGGGACTTCACAGATACGCAGTATTTT.